This record concerns one T cell receptor beta chain sequence. Its antigen remains unidentified. Base quality data are lacking; no much larger clone is found one base away. The record originates from a study of shared clonotypes between healthy human individuals (dated by TCRdb to the early 2020s). Some background on the complete study: The cohort comprised two women and three men aged 18 to 49 years. For each donor, CD4 naive and CD4 memory were each given three plates, CD8 naive was given two plates, and CD8 memory was given one plate. Between about 0.8 and 9 billion PBMCs per donor were obtained by leukapheresis. To increase sequencing depth and limit assay-specific biases, different laboratories used diverse techniques to prepare libraries and sequence TCR repertoires. To estimate repertoire size and how much clonotype sharing occurs between individuals, the study deeply sequenced the blood TCR repertoires of five healthy adults. Overall results and qualifications from the work: The genetic and exposure-history diversity represented was limited by the small number of donors. Based on pairwise subsampling, the degree of clonotype sharing among donors was expected to be affected by sequencing depth. Sharing across several donors was observed for roughly 5% of naive CD4, over 3% of naive CD8, about 2.3% of memory CD4, and approximately 0.41% of memory CD8 clonotypes. Estimated clonotype richness was generally larger for naive than for memory subsets. Even with the large sequencing depth, rarefaction of the sorted-subset datasets indicated that sequencing was incomplete. Sampling was restricted to blood, and TCR repertoires in tissue are likely to differ from TCR repertoires in blood. Compared with non-shared clonotypes, clonotypes shared by all four sorted-subset donors had higher generation probabilities.

Donors were healthy HIV-negative adults with no recently reported acute infections or vaccinations. Every donor was a Caucasian adult living in Nashville, Tennessee, USA. Magnetic negative selection was used to enrich CD4+ T cells, after which naive cells were positively selected on CD45RA and the negative fraction became the memory subset. Blood was collected by leukapheresis, and PBMCs were isolated by Ficoll-Histopaque density gradient centrifugation and then cryopreserved in liquid nitrogen vapor phase. Analytical flow cytometry was used to check the purity and quantity of each magnetically sorted T cell population. Genomic DNA was isolated from each sorted fraction and quantified by UV absorbance on a Nanodrop 2000c. CDR1 and CDR2 are drawn from the germline V gene: SNHLY, FYNNEI. Trimming takes 9 bases off V and 3 bases off J; junction bases not matched to a gene: 2. Inclusive of the bounding cysteine and phenylalanine, the CDR3 is 12 residues long. CDR3 DNA only is kept here, 36 bases in frame from base 1.

TCR CDR3 regions were amplified from genomic DNA by multiplex PCR using the deep immunoSEQ assay. Genomic DNA extracted from each cell subset was distributed evenly over all wells of several immunoSEQ 96-well plates, and each plate served as one replicate. Each replicate PCR for sorted subsets received roughly 0.2 ug genomic DNA, equal to about 30,000 T cell genomes. The purified libraries were quantified using a Qubit 3.0 fluorometer, sized with a Bioanalyzer 2100, and then quantified again using the KAPA Library Quantification kit. Every immunoSEQ 96-well plate was sequenced on a separate single-read 150-cycle Illumina NextSeq 550 flow cell. The authors' pipeline ran thus. The immunoSEQ output contained only junctional sequences without quality scores, so filtering could not match that applied to full-length reads. To assign V/J genes and CDR3, sequences were annotated using PyIR, a Python wrapper for IgBLAST v1.9, with IMGT germline references. Reads were filtered out if the reads had weak V/J assignments (E-value above 1e-6), no CDR3, stop codons, out-of-frame junctions, or ambiguous translated residues. V3J clonotypes were defined by identical inferred V gene, J gene, and CDR3 amino acid sequence. The percentage overlap between two repertoires was calculated by dividing the number of shared unique clonotypes by the size of the smaller repertoire. RTK rarefaction, the Chao1 estimator, and Recon v2.1 estimates of unobserved clonotypes were used to assess repertoire richness. OLGA was used to compute generation probabilities for all TCRbeta clonotypes that the gDNA method yielded from a few donors. In TCRdb, the immuneACCESS table is reduced to in-frame sequences with V and J assigned. These tables do not hold every clone; where another copy was compared, an unresolved V gene accounts for under half, and the others remain unexplained. V and J calls and clone size are as listed in that table; D and trimming were resolved from the DNA. In this sample the table shows some 1 million clones, around four fifths of which occur a single time. In total, the top ten clones hold roughly 1.4% of the sample.

What was sequenced was memory CD4+ T cells sorted from blood. The sample's cell subset or site label, decoded: CD45RA-negative fraction. The TCR was taken from a man between 18 and 35 years old in good health. The chain is encoded by TRBV2 joined to TRBJ2-7, and 10 junction bases match TRBD1. The CDR3 reads as follows: CASWDRGYEQYF. The nucleotide sequence is TGTGCCAGTTGGGACAGGGGCTACGAGCAGTACTTC.